The next 6 T cell receptor beta chains were all read from a single sample in a study of blood T cells in healthy people across ages. A sample-barcoded 5' primer and a J-beta primer mix were used in a second PCR of roughly 7 to 12 cycles. In TCRdb, the 5' RACE reads were re-called with MiXCR into one record per CDR3 protein. Of fewer than 700,000 distinct CDR3 sequences listed, around 38% are singletons. Sequencing input: blood. These TCRs come from a man at least 80 years old in good health.

This clonotype was found many times. One base away lies a much larger clone, so this may be a sequencing read error. V is TRBV7-2 and J is TRBJ2-7, with no clear D. V was cut by 5 bases and J by 0 bases, with 11 bases left in between. Germline values: CDR1 SGHTA, CDR2 FQGNSA. This CDR3 has 14 residues. CDR3 DNA: TGTGCCAGCAGCGCTAGGGCCGTCTCCTACGAGCAGTACTTC. Amino acid sequence: CASSARAVSYEQYF.

This sequence joins TRBV27 and TRBJ2-1; possible D gene TRBD2, 6 bases. The V gene's germline CDR1 is MNHEY and CDR2 SMNVEV (reference sequence). Trimming shortened V by 5 bases and J by 4 bases, and 24 bases separated the two germline ends. The CDR3 has 18 amino acids. Written as DNA, the CDR3 is TGTGCCAGCAGTCCGACCCGGGGGAGGATACGCAGGTACAATGAGCAGTTCTTC. Its translation: CASSPTRGRIRRYNEQFF.

This clonotype was picked up a small number of times. The chain employs TRBV5-1 and TRBJ2-7; 10 bases map to TRBD1. The CDR3 extends over 20 amino acids. Unmatched junction bases numbered 17, after V lost 0 bases and J lost 2 bases. The V gene's germline CDR1 is SGHRS and CDR2 YFSETQ. CDR3 DNA sequence: TGCGCCAGCAGCTTGGTCATCGGGGGGACAAAGGGACAGGGGCCCTACGAGCAGTACTTC. It is translated as CASSLVIGGTKGQGPYEQYF.

The chain is built from TRBV29-1 and TRBJ1-2, with 9 positions matching TRBD1. The CDR3 length is 14 residues. CDR1 is SQVTM and CDR2 is ANQGSEA in the germline V gene. Germline trimming cut 4 bases from V and 4 bases from J; bases unmatched to any gene: 7. The CDR3 DNA reads TGCAGCGTTGGAGGGGGACAGGGTGGCTATGGCTACACCTTC. It is translated as CSVGGGQGGYGYTF. The entire variable domain, with the rest obtained from reference TRBV29-1 and TRBJ1-2, is as follows: SAVISQKPSRDICQRGTSLTIQCQVDSQVTMMFWYRQQPGQSLTLIATANQGSEATYESGFVIDKFPISRPNLTFSTLTVSNMSPEDSSIYLCSVGGGQGGYGYTFGSGTRLTVV.

The rearrangement uses TRBV30 and TRBJ2-3; D may be TRBD2 (6 bases). Trimming took off 6 bases at V and 3 bases at J, with 19 bases between the two ends. The length of the CDR3 is 15 residues. CDR1 and CDR2 from the germline V gene are GTSNPN and SVGIG (reference sequence). CDR3 DNA: TGTGCCTGTTCCCAAACGGGCGGGGAGACAGATACGCAGTATTTT. It yields the protein CACSQTGGETDTQYF.

This chain joins TRBV3-1 and TRBJ1-2; D ambiguous. CDR3 size: 14 residues. The germline CDR1 and CDR2 sequences are LGHDT and YNNKEL (reference sequence). The germline V and J ends were trimmed by 2 bases and 5 bases, with 12 bases remaining between them. The CDR3 spells CASSQRLPRYGYTF. DNA of the CDR3: TGTGCCAGCAGCCAACGACTGCCCCGTTATGGCTACACCTTC.